These 3 T cell receptor beta chains originate from one sample sequenced in a study of human T cells and chemical hapten exposure. Each CDR3 protein is one row after TCRdb ran MiXCR on the RACE reads. The sample holds 250,000 or so distinct CDR3 sequences; roughly 7.4% are singletons and the top ten take approximately 1.2%. Time point: pre-sensitization, week 0. Indicated treatment: therapeutic diphenylcyclopropenone sensitization with weekly scalp DPC. The material sequenced was whole blood, taken in connection with sensitization to the hapten diphenylcyclopropenone (DPC). Receptor source: a man aged 18 to 35 with alopecia areata. Some clones in this sample may be carry-over from other donors' samples.

V gene TRBV6-2 or TRBV6-3 combines with J gene TRBJ2-2; D may be TRBD1 (5 bases). Trimming stripped 4 bases from V and 5 bases from J, with 11 bases between. Looked up from germline, CDR1 is MNHEY and CDR2 is SVGEGT. CDR3 length: 14 residues. The CDR3 DNA follows: TGTGCCAGCAGTTTCTATCAGGGAACCGGGGAGCTGTTTTTT. Its translation: CASSFYQGTGELFF.

This clonotype has a count of ten or more. V is TRBV28 and J is TRBJ2-1, with D possibly being TRBD1 (5 bases). With 6 bases removed from V and 0 bases from J, the gap between germline ends came to 15 bases. Germline CDR1 reads MDHEN; CDR2 reads SYDVKM. The CDR3 spans 16 residues. This CDR3 reads CASRSRYRSSYNEQFF. In DNA form, the CDR3 reads TGTGCCAGCAGATCCCGATACAGGAGCTCCTACAATGAGCAGTTCTTC.

This chain connects TRBV28 to TRBJ1-6; 8 nucleotides line up with TRBD1. CDR1 MDHEN and CDR2 SYDVKM come from the germline V gene. Trimming at V came to 7 bases and at J to 8 bases, leaving 10 bases not matched to a gene. This CDR3 spans 15 amino acids. CDR3 sequence reads: CASNTWTGTYSPLHF. The CDR3, as DNA: TGTGCCAGCAATACTTGGACAGGGACTTATTCACCCCTCCACTTT.